The clone carrying this T cell receptor (beta chain) has more than one count but fewer than ten. This sample stems from a study of blood T cells in healthy people across ages. V was cut by 1 base and J by 2 bases, with 11 bases left in between. Germline lookup yields CDR1 SGHTA and CDR2 FQGNSA. The length of the CDR3 is 15 residues. The authors ran a second PCR of about 6 to 11 cycles using a sample-barcoded 5' primer and a J-beta primer mix. All samples gave at least 2.5 million CDR3-containing paired-end reads. TCRdb ran MiXCR on the 5' RACE reads and lists one entry per CDR3 protein. The profile shows around 580,000 distinct CDR3 sequences, around half of them singletons.

The sequence was collected from an elderly man in good health. The sequenced sample consisted of blood. The V gene is TRBV7-2, the J gene TRBJ2-5, with D perhaps TRBD1 or TRBD2 (5 bases each). This CDR3 is CASSLGGWGQETQYF. The CDR3 nucleotides are TGTGCCAGCAGCTTAGGGGGGTGGGGTCAAGAGACCCAGTACTTC.